Sequencing of this T cell receptor beta chain was carried out in a study of immune evolution from preneoplasia to lung adenocarcinoma (dated by TCRdb to 2020 to 2022). With regard to the full study: HLA loss of heterozygosity was observed in approximately 7%, 15% and 30% of AIS, MIA and ADC lesions, respectively, and was not observed in any AAH lesions. The study combined immune gene expression, TCR sequencing and multiplex immunofluorescence to profile immune contexture across lung adenocarcinoma precursors and invasive adenocarcinoma. Resected precursor lesions (AAH, AIS, MIA) and invasive adenocarcinomas were compared with paired morphologically normal lung tissue. The sample size was set by how many specimens were available, not by a prior power calculation. Whole exome sequencing and methylation data from the same cohort of nodules were integrated with the immune data. In total, the cohort included roughly 49 patients with pulmonary nodules, all of whom underwent surgical resection. TCR sequencing data were obtained from approximately 50 patients. It was reported in the study that over a hundred samples were used for TCR sequencing. POLYSOLVER was used to infer Class I HLA alleles from exome data, and LOHHLA was used to detect allele-specific HLA loss.

CDR1 SEHNR and CDR2 FQNEAQ are derived from the germline V gene (reference sequence). Trimming takes 8 bases from V and 3 bases from J, and the germline ends sit 9 bases apart. Inclusive of the bounding cysteine and phenylalanine, the CDR3 is 12 residues long. Just the 36-base CDR3 DNA is kept, in frame starting at base 1. Between the mid-2010s and the late 2010s, the patients underwent resection in either Japan or China. Histologic diagnosis of each case was confirmed independently by two lung cancer pathologists on H&E slides. For nucleic acid extraction, premalignant or tumor cells were enriched by macro-dissection following pathologic assessment. DNA was isolated from FFPE tissue using the AllPrep DNA/RNA FFPE Kit. With regard to this clone: It has no known antigen specificity. Base qualities are missing; no much larger clone stands one base away.

What the authors observed across the whole study: Normal lung had the highest top T cell clone frequencies, which appeared to decline progressively from AAH through AIS, MIA and invasive adenocarcinoma. Because all patients came from Japan and China, whether the findings apply to Western populations was uncertain. KRAS-mutant nodules showed the highest T cell clonality compared with EGFR-mutant or double wild-type lesions. Findings were based on association rather than direct causation; larger cohorts with long-term follow-up and longitudinal biopsies were deemed needed. Clonality was highest in normal lung, while later-stage lesions appeared to have lower clonality but higher T cell density and diversity.

Using the immunoSEQ hsTCRbeta Kit, TCR beta CDR3 regions were sequenced from DNA. On the study's bioinformatics: TCR sequencing data were analysed with the ImmunoSEQ Analyzer. T cell clonality was calculated on productive rearrangements as 1 minus Pielou's evenness. T cell diversity was measured with the inverse Simpson index on productive templates. T cell density was defined as TCR beta template counts normalized to usable DNA, with usable DNA estimated by amplifying and sequencing housekeeping genes. Two-sided Kruskal-Wallis tests were used to compare TCR metrics across histologic stages. The source is immuneACCESS, and TCRdb retained only in-frame sequences with V and J called. Part of the clones is not carried over; for the studies checked, unresolved V genes explain less than half of this, and the remainder is unexplained. V, J and clone size derive from that table, while D and trimming were established from the DNA sequence. This sample is represented by 6,000 to 7,500 clones; nearly 75% of them were singletons. Roughly 9.8% of the sample goes to the ten largest clones.

Source material: FFPE lung adenocarcinoma in situ tissue. According to the study, the label for this sample's cell subset or site signals: preinvasive adenocarcinoma in situ (AIS). The sequence came from an older donor with lung adenocarcinoma. The receptor chain draws on TRBV7-9 and TRBJ2-3, with TRBD1 tentatively as D gene (6 bases match). For the CDR3, the sequence is CASGQGTDTQYF. The nucleotides read TGTGCCAGCGGGCAGGGGACAGATACGCAGTATTTT.